Only a few counts were recorded for the clone carrying this T cell receptor (beta chain). What it binds is unknown. This entry is derived from a study of spatial heterogeneity in lung cancer. Background on the study: The mean occurrence of each unique TCR and UMI combination in raw reads exceeded eight.

Single TCR cDNA molecules each had their own unique molecular identifier. Each CDR3 protein is one row after TCRdb ran MiXCR on the 5' RACE reads. The sample lists about 45,000 distinct CDR3 sequences, around 7.1% occurring once. Time point specified: sample taken at primary tumor resection. Without sorting, whole RNA was sequenced from tumor, nontumor lung or frozen PBMC. The approximately 69 donors had untreated early-stage non-small cell lung cancer. Study-level points and caveats: Resection blood, more than follow-up blood, showed ubiquitous expanded tumor TCRs.

Germline V CDR1 and CDR2: SGHRS, YFSETQ. V was pared by 4 bases and J by 9 bases, with 18 bases between. This CDR3 region has 14 residues. The sequence was collected from a female donor with early-stage non-small cell lung cancer. The specimen was PBMCs, collected at surgery. V and J are TRBV5-1 and TRBJ2-3; D call uncertain. CDR3 region: CASSVGSGISTQYF. The CDR3 DNA is TGCGCCAGCAGCGTCGGGTCGGGTATATCCACGCAGTATTTT.